A single sample is the source of the 13 T cell receptor beta chains below, sequenced in a study of blood T cell repertoires in COVID-19. Profiling relied on immunoSEQ multiplex PCR, and the TCRdb table lists in-frame clones only, not all of them. The data contain 470,000 or so clones, roughly 91% of them singletons. The sequenced material came from peripheral blood. Source of these receptors: a woman aged 30 to 39 with acute or convalescent COVID-19.

This clone appeared once. The gene calls are TRBV11-2 and TRBJ2-5; 7 positions match TRBD2. V dropped 3 bases and J dropped 2; count of bases not matched to a gene: 6. CDR3 length: 15 amino acids. Per the germline V gene, CDR1 is SGHAT and CDR2 is FQNNGV. CDR3 loop: CASSLVGGRQETQYF. The DNA for the CDR3 is TGTGCCAGCAGCTTGGTGGGGGGGAGGCAAGAGACCCAGTACTTC.

The chain is built from TRBV19 and TRBJ2-7; no reliable D call. The length of the CDR3 is 16 residues. CDR1 and CDR2 from the germline V gene are LNHDA and SQIVND (reference sequence). Between the trimmed V and J ends, which lost 1 base and 0 bases, there was a span of 13 bases. This CDR3 reads CASSIVRGSSSYEQYF. The CDR3 bases are TGTGCCAGTAGTATAGTGAGAGGATCCAGCTCCTACGAGCAGTACTTC.

A single count supports this clone. V and J are TRBV5-8 and TRBJ1-2; D is uncertain. Trimming took 1 base from V and 6 from J, leaving 16 bases between them. Germline lookup yields CDR1 SGHTS and CDR2 YDEGEE. This CDR3 comprises 15 residues. CDR3 in DNA: TGTGCCAGCAGCTTGTTAAGGCGGCCCAATCATGGCTACACCTTC. Its protein is CASSLLRRPNHGYTF.

V is TRBV14 and J is TRBJ2-5; D is uncertain. The CDR3 sequence is 12 residues long. With 1 base removed from V and 7 bases from J, the gap between germline ends came to 7 bases. Germline CDR1 and CDR2: SGHDN and FVKESK. CDR3: CASSQVTSTQYF. CDR3 nucleotides: TGTGCCAGCAGCCAAGTCACTTCGACCCAGTACTTC.

The J gene is TRBJ2-5, the V gene TRBV5-5; 14 bases are a match to TRBD2. Trimming at V came to 3 bases and at J to 7 bases, leaving 8 bases not matched to a gene. In germline, CDR1 is SGHKS, CDR2 YYEKEE (reference sequence). This CDR3 has 16 amino acids. The CDR3 here is CASSSGLAGGRATQYF. CDR3 DNA sequence: TGTGCCAGCAGCTCAGGACTAGCGGGGGGCCGAGCGACCCAGTACTTC.

This rearrangement joins TRBV12-3 or TRBV12-4 to TRBJ2-3; D uncertain. The CDR3 sequence is 12 residues long. Trimming left V 2 bases short and J 6 bases short, with 6 bases between. CDR3 in DNA: TGTGCCAGCAGTTTAATTCGGGATACGCAGTATTTT. Protein product: CASSLIRDTQYF.

J is TRBJ2-7 and V is TRBV4-2; 7 bases map to TRBD1. V dropped 3 bases and J dropped 4; count of bases not matched to a gene: 9. The CDR3 loop spans 15 amino acids. The germline gives CDR1 LGHNA, CDR2 YNFKEQ. The CDR3 bases are TGTGCCAGCAGCCAGCCGGGACAGCTTTTTTACGAGCAGTACTTC. Its protein is CASSQPGQLFYEQYF.

The chain carries TRBV5-6 and TRBJ1-1; D is unresolved. The CDR3 length is 15 residues. The V end lost 7 bases, the J end lost 4 bases, and 20 bases lay between the germline ends. The germline CDR1 and CDR2 sequences are SGHDT and YYEEEE. The CDR3 sequence is CASRIGWALGTEAFF. The CDR3 DNA reads TGTGCCAGCCGGATTGGTTGGGCGTTGGGCACTGAAGCTTTCTTT.

The chain combines TRBV2 with TRBJ2-7, with TRBD1 matching over 10 bases. Germline CDR1 reads SNHLY; CDR2 reads FYNNEI. Trimming at V came to 7 bases and at J to 3 bases, leaving 3 bases not matched to a gene. The CDR3 sequence is 13 residues long. The CDR3 here is CASIGTGVYEQYF. The CDR3 region has the DNA TGTGCCAGCATTGGGACAGGGGTCTACGAGCAGTACTTC. Combining the CDR3 with reference TRBV2 and TRBJ2-7 gives the whole variable domain EPEVTQTPSHQVTQMGQEVILRCVPISNHLYFYWYRQILGQKVEFLVSFYNNEISEKSEIFDDQFSVERPDGSNFTLKIRSTKLEDSAMYFCASIGTGVYEQYFGPGTRLTVT.

The chain recombines TRBV4-2 with TRBJ2-3; 12 positions agree with TRBD2. This CDR3 comprises 18 residues. CDR1 is LGHNA and CDR2 is YNFKEQ in the germline V gene. V was pared by 0 bases and J by 5 bases, with 9 bases of the junction left unmatched. CDR3 residues: CASSQDPPSGGALDTQYF. As DNA, the CDR3 is TGTGCCAGCAGCCAAGACCCCCCTAGCGGGGGGGCGTTAGATACGCAGTATTTT.

The rearrangement uses TRBV10-2 and TRBJ2-1, with a weak D call TRBD1 (5 bases). The CDR3 is 13 amino acids. Trimming pared 7 bases from V and 4 bases from J, leaving 11 bases between. The germline V gene has CDR1 WSHSY and CDR2 SAAADI. The CDR3 DNA follows: TGCGCCAGCAATACAGGACGTTACAATGAGCAGTTCTTC. This encodes CASNTGRYNEQFF.

This chain connects TRBV5-4 to TRBJ1-1, with D unclear. This CDR3 contains 9 residues. CDR1 SGHNT and CDR2 YYREEE come from the germline V gene (reference sequence). V was clipped by 3 bases and J by 9 bases, with 3 bases between them. CDR3 nucleotide sequence: TGTGCCAGCAGCTCCAAAGCTTTCTTT. Translation gives CASSSKAFF.

The rearrangement links TRBV30 to TRBJ1-1; D gene ambiguous. The ends were cut back, 0 bases at V and 3 bases at J, with 14 bases in the middle. The CDR3 covers 15 residues. CDR1 is GTSNPN and CDR2 is SVGIG in the germline V gene (reference sequence). This chain's CDR3 is CAWSVQLNTDTEAFF. CDR3 in DNA: TGTGCCTGGAGTGTACAGCTGAACACGGACACTGAAGCTTTCTTT. The whole variable domain, filled in from reference TRBV30 and TRBJ1-1, reads SQTIHQWPATLVQPVGSPLSLECTVEGTSNPNLYWYRQAAGRGLQLLFYSVGIGQISSEVPQNLSASRPQDRQFILSSKKLLLSDSGFYLCAWSVQLNTDTEAFFGQGTRLTVV.